These 15 T cell receptor beta chains came from one sample sequenced in a study of blood T cell repertoires in COVID-19. The method was immunoSEQ multiplex PCR; TCRdb's version includes in-frame clones alone and lacks a portion of them. In the table there are 80,000 to 100,000 clones, about 84% of which are singletons. The sequenced sample consisted of peripheral blood. All receptors derive from a man in his sixties with acute or convalescent COVID-19.

The chain carries TRBV6-5 and TRBJ2-5; TRBD2 might be the D (6 bases). Trimming shortened V by 4 bases and J by 3 bases, and 9 bases separated the two germline ends. The germline V gene has CDR1 MNHEY and CDR2 SVGAGI. This CDR3 region has 13 residues. The CDR3 sequence is CASSLGLKETQYF. Written as DNA, the CDR3 is TGTGCCAGCAGTTTAGGACTAAAAGAGACCCAGTACTTC.

The rearrangement joins TRBV5-5 to TRBJ1-1; D might be TRBD1 (6 bases). The CDR3 consists of 15 residues. Trimming pared 0 bases from V and 2 bases from J, leaving 11 bases between. CDR1 is SGHKS, CDR2 YYEKEE, per germline (reference sequence). The CDR3 DNA reads as TGTGCCAGCAGCTTGGTCGTCAGGGGCAACACTGAAGCTTTCTTT. Translated: CASSLVVRGNTEAFF.

This chain links TRBV5-1 with TRBJ1-2, with TRBD1 identical over 8 bases. There are 14 residues in the CDR3. V was pared by 4 bases and J by 4 bases, with 6 bases of the junction left unmatched. In germline, CDR1 is SGHRS, CDR2 YFSETQ. The DNA for the CDR3 is TGCGCCAGCAGCCCAGGACAGGGTATCTATGGCTACACCTTC. Encoded protein: CASSPGQGIYGYTF. The entire variable domain, with the rest obtained from reference TRBV5-1 and TRBJ1-2, is as follows: KAGVTQTPRYLIKTRGQQVTLSCSPISGHRSVSWYQQTPGQGLQFLFEYFSETQRNKGNFPGRFSGRQFSNSRSEMNVSTLELGDSALYLCASSPGQGIYGYTFGSGTRLTVV.

The rearrangement uses TRBV2 and TRBJ1-5, with D hard to call. V lost 3 bases and J 7 bases, leaving 10 bases between the germline ends. CDR1 SNHLY and CDR2 FYNNEI come from the germline V gene. This CDR3 comprises 13 residues. The CDR3 sequence is CASSDWEAQPQHF. CDR3 DNA: TGTGCCAGCAGTGATTGGGAGGCCCAGCCCCAGCATTTT.

V and J are TRBV5-8 and TRBJ2-4; TRBD2 matches 7 bases. Germline values: CDR1 SGHTS, CDR2 YDEGEE. This CDR3 is built from 18 residues. V trimming: 2 bases; J trimming: 0 bases; junction bases outside the gene matches: 11. CDR3 protein: CASSFPAGTFLAKNIQYF. Written as DNA, the CDR3 is TGTGCCAGCAGCTTCCCAGCGGGGACCTTCTTAGCCAAAAACATTCAGTACTTC.

The rearrangement uses TRBV18 and TRBJ1-2; D is possibly TRBD1 (6 bases). The CDR3 runs to 14 residues. The V end lost 4 bases, the J end lost 3 bases, and 12 bases lay between the germline ends. Germline V lookup: CDR1 KGHSH, CDR2 LQKENI. The CDR3 DNA sequence: TGTGCCAGCTCACGCGACAGGACTGACTATGGCTACACCTTC. Its translation is CASSRDRTDYGYTF.

V gene TRBV6-5 combines with J gene TRBJ1-2; D unclear. The length of the CDR3 is 14 residues. Per germline, CDR1 MNHEY and CDR2 SVGAGI. V was clipped by 2 bases and J by 4 bases, with 11 bases between them. CDR3 nucleotide sequence: TGTGCCAGCAGTTACGACACAATCACCTATGGCTACACCTTC. Amino acid sequence: CASSYDTITYGYTF.

The chain is built from TRBV11-3 and TRBJ1-2, with D maybe TRBD1 (5 bases). This CDR3 is 17 amino acids long. Germline V gene sequence: CDR1 SGHNT, CDR2 YENEEA. Between the trimmed V and J ends, which lost 0 bases and 3 bases, there was a span of 17 bases. CDR3 amino acids: CASSLDSLTRVDYGYTF. In nucleotides, the CDR3 is TGTGCCAGCAGCTTAGATTCCTTGACCAGGGTAGACTATGGCTACACCTTC.

This clone was picked up a small number of times. The gene calls are TRBV6-5 and TRBJ2-7, with TRBD1 matching 12 bases. Germline CDR1 is MNHEY and CDR2 is SVGAGI. Trimming removed 3 bases from V and 4 bases from J; junction bases left unmatched: 4. The CDR3 loop spans 15 amino acids. In nucleotides, the CDR3 is TGTGCCAGCAGTTATGGGACAGGGGGCGTGTACGAGCAGTACTTC. Its translation: CASSYGTGGVYEQYF.

This clone was found once. DNA for the CDR3: TGTGCCAGCAGCAACTTAGGGGGCGGCACTGAAGCTTTCTTT. Protein: CASSNLGGGTEAFF. The genes are TRBV7-2 and TRBJ1-1; 7 positions agree with TRBD1. Unmatched junction bases numbered 7, after V lost 5 bases and J lost 4 bases. This CDR3 spans 14 amino acids. Germline V gene sequence: CDR1 SGHTA, CDR2 FQGNSA.

This clone was seen only once. Within the sample, other DNA sequences also encode this same CDR3. This rearrangement joins TRBV23-1 to TRBJ1-5; 9 bases map to TRBD1. TRBV23-1 counts as an open reading frame of uncertain function. The ends lost 0 bases at V and 2 bases at J; junction bases unmatched: 8. This CDR3 has 18 amino acids. The CDR3 sequence: CASSQSGGNRGRNQPQHF. CDR3 sequence (DNA): TGCGCCAGCAGTCAATCGGGGGGGAACAGGGGGCGCAATCAGCCCCAGCATTTT.

The gene calls are TRBV24-1 and TRBJ2-2; D perhaps matches TRBD1 (6 bases). The V gene's germline CDR1 is KGHDR and CDR2 SFDVKD. Trimming removed 0 bases at V and 5 bases at J, with 12 bases between. The CDR3 sequence is 16 residues long. The DNA of the CDR3 is TGTGCCACCAGTGATTTGAAACAAACAGGGACCGGGGAGCTGTTTTTT. It codes for CATSDLKQTGTGELFF.

This clone was counted a single time. V usage is TRBV7-8 and J usage is TRBJ1-1; weak D call: TRBD1 (5 bases). The germline CDR1 and CDR2 sequences are SGHVS and FQNEAQ. CDR3 length: 17 amino acids. Trimming left V 2 bases short and J 4 bases short, with 20 bases between. The CDR3 sequence is CASSLLILGSQGTEAFF. In DNA form, the CDR3 reads TGTGCCAGCAGCTTATTAATACTCGGGAGTCAGGGCACTGAAGCTTTCTTT.

The CDR3, as DNA: TGTGCCAGCAGCTTACTGGGGCTAGCGACAACCCAAGAGACCCAGTACTTC. This codes for CASSLLGLATTQETQYF. The chain has TRBV7-9 and TRBJ2-5; a possible D gene is TRBD2 (6 bases). The CDR3 loop spans 17 amino acids. Trimming left V 2 bases short and J 1 base short, with 17 bases between. The germline V gene has CDR1 SEHNR and CDR2 FQNEAQ (reference sequence).

This clone was observed a few times. The chain is built from TRBV25-1 and TRBJ2-1; perhaps TRBD1 as D (6 bases). CDR1 MGHDK and CDR2 SYGVNS come from the germline V gene. The V end was cut by 4 bases, the J end by 4 bases, with 14 bases between. This CDR3 is 15 amino acids long. Here the CDR3 DNA reads TGTGCCAGCAGTGGTTTTGAGGACAGTTACAATGAGCAGTTCTTC. Residues: CASSGFEDSYNEQFF.